A single TCR beta chain is shown here with its context. Its recognized antigen is unknown. No base-level quality is on record; no much larger clone is a single base apart. The immunoSEQ Assay, a bias-controlled multiplex PCR, was used to amplify TCRbeta CDR3 regions from genomic DNA. In the paper's pipeline: The number of nucleated cells in each sample was estimated by amplification of reference gene primers within the assay. To quantify the absolute abundance of each unique TCRbeta CDR3 rearrangement, sequence reads were collapsed and filtered. For each sample, productive Simpson clonality was calculated as the square root of Simpson's diversity index across productive rearrangements. This immuneACCESS table, as held by TCRdb, lists in-frame sequences with V and J called but not all clones. Of the missing ones, under half trace to an unresolved V gene in checked studies; the others have no known cause. V, J and clone size derive from that table, while D and trimming were established from the DNA sequence. For this sample the table gives 300,000 to 350,000 clones, of which 90% were detected only once. Of the sample, 3.5% to 4.5% falls within the top ten clones.

The sample comes from a study of blood T cell repertoires in COVID-19 (dated by TCRdb to about 2020). At the level of the whole study: The collaborator samples originated in the United States, Italy and Spain and spanned the acute and convalescent phases of COVID-19. Where available, HLA class I and class II types were obtained from metadata supplied by the sample provider rather than from assay-based typing. The repertoires were released in a freely available public database meant as a resource for research on the immune response to SARS-CoV-2. The sample metadata nearly always contained a de-identified subject ID, COVID-19 status, age in years and sex. Subjects who had been exposed to COVID-19, were actively infected with it, or had recovered from it provided the deeply sampled blood TCRbeta repertoires that made up the dataset. The material from the prospective study consisted of cDNA or gDNA derived from T cells, B-cell-depleted T cells, or PBMCs. The samples were drawn from two sources: the first 160 participants of the ongoing ImmuneRACE study, and 1,200 or so subjects contributed by 6 global collaborators.

Participants in the prospective study were aged 18 to 89 years, lived in 20 to 25 United States geographic areas, and enrolled through a virtual design. In the prospective study, cohorts were assigned on the basis of participant-reported clinical history obtained from a screening survey and a study questionnaire. Each participant in the prospective study had whole blood, serum and a nasopharyngeal or oropharyngeal swab collected by mobile phlebotomists. Prospective study participants could optionally give additional blood draws and questionnaires over an approximately 2-month period. Before DNA extraction, blood samples from the prospective study were shipped at room temperature or frozen. The paper's findings and limits, for the study overall: How much clinical and demographic metadata was included differed by source and by participant, and the metadata was provided uncurated.

The CDR3, from cysteine to phenylalanine, totals 13 residues. The CDR3 DNA has 39 bases and is translated from base 1. The junction carries 13 bases between V and J, which are trimmed by 6 bases and 5 bases respectively. The chain is encoded by TRBV12-3 or TRBV12-4 joined to TRBJ1-1; TRBD1 could be the D gene, as 5 bases match. Sample: PBMCs or T cells enriched from blood (not recorded which). The receptor was derived from a woman in her late teens or twenties with acute COVID-19. The CDR3 protein: CASRGTVATEAFF. The DNA sequence reads TGTGCCAGCAGGGGGACTGTCGCAACTGAAGCTTTCTTT.